These 15 T cell receptor beta chains were sequenced from one sample in a study of cytomegalovirus exposure and HLA in healthy donors. Primers included in the PCR were 60 Vbeta and 13 Jbeta primers. Here immunoSEQ multiplex PCR was the method, and the copy in TCRdb shows in-frame clones only, minus some. The profile shows under 150,000 clones, under 90% of them singletons. The sample consisted of PBMCs. The receptors here all came from a young man in good health and CMV-seronegative.

The genes are TRBV9 and TRBJ2-3, with D tentatively TRBD2 (5 bases). This CDR3 contains 15 residues. V lost 2 bases, J lost 5 bases, and 15 bases lay in between. Per germline, CDR1 SGDLS and CDR2 YYNGEE. The CDR3 protein is CASSVGGLGRDTQYF. CDR3 bases: TGTGCCAGCAGCGTCGGTGGACTCGGGCGAGATACGCAGTATTTT.

The chain uses TRBV5-6 and TRBJ2-7, with TRBD1 identical over 7 bases. Germline CDR1 and CDR2: SGHDT and YYEEEE. The trim removed 2 bases at V and 0 bases at J, leaving 5 bases unmatched. There are 15 residues in the CDR3. CDR3 sequence reads: CASSFETGFSYEQYF. The CDR3 DNA follows: TGTGCCAGCAGCTTTGAGACAGGGTTCTCCTACGAGCAGTACTTC.

This clone was observed a handful of times. This rearrangement joins TRBV10-3 to TRBJ2-1, with 9 bases lining up with TRBD1. Germline V gives CDR1 ENHRY, CDR2 SYGVKD. This CDR3 spans 15 amino acids. Trimming at V came to 5 bases and at J to 7 bases, leaving 9 bases not matched to a gene. The DNA for the CDR3 is TGTGCCATCAGTCCAGGACAGGGGCAGGGAAATGAGCAGTTCTTC. Its protein is CAISPGQGQGNEQFF.

This clone was found a few times. This chain links TRBV28 with TRBJ1-4; D is undetermined. The CDR3 is 12 residues long. Germline-derived CDR1 and CDR2 are MDHEN and SYDVKM. V shed 1 base and J shed 13 bases, with 10 bases lying between them. As DNA, the CDR3 is TGTGCCAGCAGTTTATCCCCTCCTCGACTGTTTTTT. Translated: CASSLSPPRLFF.

This clone has a handful of counts. V usage is TRBV28 and J usage is TRBJ1-2; D may be TRBD1 (6 bases). Per the germline V gene, CDR1 is MDHEN and CDR2 is SYDVKM. The CDR3 is 13 amino acids. The V end lost 2 bases, the J end lost 8 bases, and 12 bases lay between the germline ends. The chain's CDR3 is CASSLPGVGGYTF. CDR3 nucleotide sequence: TGTGCCAGCAGTTTACCAGGGGTGGGAGGCTACACCTTC.

The chain is built from TRBV27 and TRBJ1-2; possible D gene TRBD1, 6 bases. Trimming stripped 1 base from V and 2 bases from J, with 17 bases between. Germline V gene data show CDR1 as MNHEY and CDR2 as SMNVEV (reference sequence). The CDR3 is 17 amino acids. The CDR3 region is CASSLFREGDSNYGYTF. As DNA, the CDR3 is TGTGCCAGCAGTTTATTTAGGGAGGGGGATTCGAACTATGGCTACACCTTC.

The V call is TRBV11-3, the J call TRBJ2-1; TRBD2 matches at 8 bases. V gave up 4 bases and J gave up 6 bases; unmatched junction bases: 2. The CDR3 runs to 13 residues. Germline loops: CDR1 SGHNT, CDR2 YENEEA. CDR3 DNA: TGTGCCAGCAGCTATCTAGCGGGCAATGAGCAGTTCTTC. It encodes CASSYLAGNEQFF.

V is TRBV6-5 and J is TRBJ1-6, with D possibly TRBD1 on 6 matching bases. The V end was cut by 6 bases, the J end by 5 bases, with 11 bases between. Germline-derived CDR1 and CDR2 are MNHEY and SVGAGI. The CDR3 consists of 14 residues. The DNA of the CDR3 is TGTGCCAGCAGCCCGGACAGAAATAATTCACCCCTCCACTTT. Its protein is CASSPDRNNSPLHF.

This sequence joins TRBV12-5 and TRBJ2-7, with a tentative D call TRBD1 (5 bases). Germline-derived CDR1 and CDR2 are LGHNT and FRNRAP. The V and J ends lost 4 bases and 9 bases respectively, with 10 bases between them. The CDR3 is 11 amino acids. CDR3 nucleotide sequence: TGTGCTAGTGGTTCCAGGGTCGTGCAGTACTTC. Its protein product is CASGSRVVQYF.

This chain's CDR3 is CASSLDLWASYYEQYF. CDR3 bases: TGTGCCAGCAGCTTAGATCTCTGGGCGTCTTACTACGAGCAGTACTTC. The rearrangement links TRBV7-2 to TRBJ2-7; D not certain. Trimming cost V 1 base and J 3 bases, with 16 bases left between them. Germline lookup yields CDR1 SGHTA and CDR2 FQGNSA. There are 16 residues in the CDR3.

J is TRBJ1-4 and V is TRBV28; tentative D call: TRBD1 (6 bases). CDR3 length: 11 residues. Germline lookup yields CDR1 MDHEN and CDR2 SYDVKM. The V and J ends lost 6 bases and 15 bases respectively, with 14 bases between them. CDR3 DNA: TGTGCCAGCAGAAGGGGAGGGGGTTTGTTTTTT. Translating gives CASRRGGGLFF.

In this sample, this clone turned up a few times. The rearrangement links TRBV18 to TRBJ2-7; 7 bases agree with TRBD1. The germline CDR1 and CDR2 sequences are KGHSH and LQKENI. V lost 4 bases to trimming and J lost 2 bases; unmatched junction nucleotides: 5. The CDR3 is 14 amino acids. CDR3 loop: CASSLGTAAYEQYF. CDR3 coding DNA: TGTGCCAGCTCACTGGGGACAGCTGCCTACGAGCAGTACTTC.

The rearrangement joins TRBV14 to TRBJ2-7, with D maybe TRBD2 (5 bases). This CDR3 spans 15 amino acids. Germline V lookup: CDR1 SGHDN, CDR2 FVKESK. Trimming removed 2 bases at V and 5 bases at J, with 16 bases between. CDR3 coding DNA: TGTGCCAGCAGCCAAAAGAGGGCCGCCTGGGACGAGCAGTACTTC. Translation gives CASSQKRAAWDEQYF.

This sequence joins TRBV4-3 and TRBJ1-2; the match to TRBD1 covers 7 bases. Looked up from germline, CDR1 is LGHNA and CDR2 is YSLEER. V shed 1 base, J shed 5 bases, and the junction held 7 bases outside the gene matches. The CDR3 extends over 15 amino acids. For the CDR3, the DNA is TGCGCCAGCAGCCAAGTAAGGGACAGACTATATGGCTACACCTTC. This gives the protein CASSQVRDRLYGYTF.

This clone was seen a handful of times. V usage is TRBV28 and J usage is TRBJ1-5; TRBD1 aligns across 8 bases. The CDR3 has 14 residues. Germline trimming cut 5 bases from V and 8 bases from J; bases unmatched to any gene: 8. Germline CDR1 MDHEN, CDR2 SYDVKM. CDR3 loop: CASSLWTGIEPQHF. CDR3 DNA: TGTGCCAGCAGTCTCTGGACAGGGATCGAGCCCCAGCATTTT.